One sample yielded the 7 T cell receptor beta chains listed below, sequenced in a study of T cells in Graves' hyperthyroidism and ophthalmopathy. RNA transcripts served as the template for amplifying TCR beta CDR3 regions. HTBI primers were used for first-round RT-PCR of the TCR CDR3. TCRdb reprocessed the multiplex PCR reads with MiXCR, giving one entry per CDR3 protein. The sample yields around 530,000 distinct CDR3 sequences, about 15% seen once. Sequencing was carried out using blood. Receptor source: a woman between 18 and 29 years old with Graves' ophthalmopathy.

This clonotype was observed at least ten times. The gene calls are TRBV7-9 and TRBJ2-1; 14 bases line up with TRBD2. The germline V gene encodes CDR1 SEHNR and CDR2 FQNEAQ (reference sequence). The CDR3 runs to 17 residues. V shed 4 bases, J shed 4 bases, and the junction held 6 bases outside the gene matches. The CDR3 region is CASSSGLAGVGYNEQFF. CDR3 sequence (DNA): TGTGCCAGCAGCTCGGGACTAGCGGGAGTAGGATACAATGAGCAGTTCTTC.

A few counts support this clonotype. V and J are TRBV12-3 or TRBV12-4 and TRBJ2-1; TRBD1 aligns across 7 bases. The trim removed 1 base at V and 8 bases at J, leaving 8 bases unmatched. This CDR3 contains 15 residues. The CDR3 is CASSLVPRGLDEQFF. Here the CDR3 DNA reads TGTGCCAGCAGTTTAGTCCCCAGGGGGTTGGATGAGCAGTTCTTC.

This clonotype was counted at least ten times. The DNA of the CDR3 is TGTGCCAGCAGCCCCCGACTGGCGAGGGGCTACAATGAGCAGTTCTTC. The encoded protein is CASSPRLARGYNEQFF. V gene TRBV6-2 or TRBV6-3 combines with J gene TRBJ2-1; D could derive from TRBD1 or TRBD2 (5 bases each). Trimming removed 6 bases from V and 3 bases from J, with 18 bases in between. CDR3 length: 16 amino acids. The germline V gene encodes CDR1 MNHEY and CDR2 SVGEGT.

This clonotype was recorded at least ten times. The chain combines TRBV2 with TRBJ2-5; 9 bases agree with TRBD2. The germline gives CDR1 SNHLY, CDR2 FYNNEI. J lost 3 bases, V lost 4 bases, and 0 bases had no gene match. The CDR3 extends over 13 amino acids. As DNA, the CDR3 is TGTGCCAGCAGTGGGACTAGCGAAGAGACCCAGTACTTC. Protein sequence: CASSGTSEETQYF.

This clonotype has only a few counts. V is TRBV3-1 and J is TRBJ2-7; TRBD2 matches at 15 bases. Losses at the gene ends were 0 bases for V and 8 bases for J; bases not matched to a gene: 8. Germline V gives CDR1 LGHDT, CDR2 YNNKEL (reference sequence). CDR3 length equals 17 residues. The chain's CDR3 is CASSQDRGLAGGGKQYF. CDR3 nucleotide sequence: TGTGCCAGCAGCCAAGATCGGGGACTAGCGGGAGGAGGGAAGCAGTACTTC.

On this clonotype: Its ends do not fully match the called genes, so a read error is possible. V gene TRBV11-2 combines with J gene TRBJ2-3; the match to TRBD1 covers 8 bases. The CDR3 has 17 residues. Germline V gene lookup returns CDR1 SGHAT and CDR2 FQNNGV. The CDR3 spells CASSIVFRGRAADTPYF. CDR3 sequence (DNA): TGTGCCAGCAGCATAGTCTTCAGGGGGCGCGCCGCAGATACGCCGTATTTT.

In its sample, this clonotype was seen many times. The rearrangement joins TRBV6-2 or TRBV6-3 to TRBJ2-7; D possibly corresponds to TRBD1 (6 bases). CDR3 length: 16 residues. V gave up 5 bases and J gave up 2 bases, with 19 bases separating them. Germline V lookup: CDR1 MNHEY, CDR2 SVGEGT. CDR3 nucleotide sequence: TGTGCCAGCAGTACGACCTCAGGGGCCGGGCCCTACGAGCAGTACTTC. Its protein product is CASSTTSGAGPYEQYF.